Listed below are T cell receptor beta chains from one sample, sequenced in a study of blood T cell repertoires in COVID-19. TCRdb's table, derived via immunoSEQ multiplex PCR, lists solely in-frame clones and lacks some. There are 250,000 to 350,000 clones in the sample; around 83% occur only once, and roughly 1.3% lies in the top ten. The sequencing input was peripheral blood. The receptors were gathered from a woman between 50 and 59 years old with acute or convalescent COVID-19. Both conserved end residues are part of each CDR3. The D gene is left open where the match is weak. Clone size, where shown, is once, few, many, or a class for clones that have expanded.

v_gene: TRBV6-1
j_gene: TRBJ2-5
abundance: .
d_gene: TRBD1
CDR3nt: TGTGCCAGCAGAGAAGGGACAGGGGTAAAGGAGACCCAGTACTTC
CDR3aa: CASREGTGVKETQYF

v_gene: TRBV29-1
j_gene: TRBJ2-5
abundance: .
d_gene: .
CDR3nt: TGCAGCGTCTTCCGGGGAGCAGCAGAGACCCAGTACTTC
CDR3aa: CSVFRGAAETQYF

v_gene: TRBV2
j_gene: TRBJ2-1
abundance: .
d_gene: .
CDR3nt: TGTGCCAGCGGCTTCTACAATGAGCAGTTCTTC
CDR3aa: CASGFYNEQFF

v_gene: TRBV19
j_gene: TRBJ1-4
abundance: .
d_gene: .
CDR3nt: TGTGCCAGTAGTATAGATCGGGATGATTTAAAACTGTTTTTT
CDR3aa: CASSIDRDDLKLFF

v_gene: TRBV5-1
j_gene: TRBJ1-1
abundance: .
d_gene: .
CDR3nt: TGCGCCAGCAGCTATACAAGGAACACTGAAGCTTTCTTT
CDR3aa: CASSYTRNTEAFF

v_gene: TRBV19
j_gene: TRBJ1-5
abundance: .
d_gene: .
CDR3nt: TGTGCCAGTAGTATGCCGGGACACCATAATAGCAATCAGCCCCAGCATTTT
CDR3aa: CASSMPGHHNSNQPQHF

v_gene: TRBV6-6
j_gene: TRBJ1-5
abundance: few
d_gene: TRBD1
CDR3nt: TGTGCCAGCAGTCGAAGACAGGGATATAGCAATCAGCCCCAGCATTTT
CDR3aa: CASSRRQGYSNQPQHF

v_gene: TRBV25-1
j_gene: TRBJ1-5
abundance: .
d_gene: .
CDR3nt: TGTGCCAGCAGTGGAAGGGGGAACAATCAGCCCCAGCATTTT
CDR3aa: CASSGRGNNQPQHF

v_gene: TRBV5-1
j_gene: TRBJ1-3
abundance: few
d_gene: TRBD1
CDR3nt: TGCGCCAGCAGCTCAGGACAGGGGTTTTTTGGAAACACCATATATTTT
CDR3aa: CASSSGQGFFGNTIYF

v_gene: TRBV29-1
j_gene: TRBJ1-1
abundance: .
d_gene: .
CDR3nt: TGCAGCGTTGAAGAGCGCAGGGGAAACACTGAAGCTTTCTTT
CDR3aa: CSVEERRGNTEAFF

v_gene: TRBV6-6
j_gene: TRBJ1-2
abundance: .
d_gene: .
CDR3nt: TGTGCCAGCAGCCTCGCTAGCCCAGCCTCTAACTATGGCTACACCTTC
CDR3aa: CASSLASPASNYGYTF

v_gene: TRBV2
j_gene: TRBJ2-2
abundance: .
d_gene: TRBD1
CDR3nt: TGTGCCAGCAGTGGGGACAGGGAGACCGGGGAGCTGTTTTTT
CDR3aa: CASSGDRETGELFF

v_gene: TRBV9
j_gene: TRBJ1-1
abundance: .
d_gene: TRBD1
CDR3nt: TGTGCCAGCAGCACCGCAGGGGGCGCTGGCACTGAAGCTTTCTTT
CDR3aa: CASSTAGGAGTEAFF

v_gene: TRBV11-2
j_gene: TRBJ1-5
abundance: .
d_gene: .
CDR3nt: TGTGCCAGCAGCTTTCAGGGGACCAATCAGCCCCAGCATTTT
CDR3aa: CASSFQGTNQPQHF

v_gene: TRBV7-9
j_gene: TRBJ1-1
abundance: .
d_gene: TRBD1
CDR3nt: TGTGCCAGCAGCTCCCCAGACAGGGGCACTGAAGCTTTCTTT
CDR3aa: CASSSPDRGTEAFF

v_gene: TRBV9
j_gene: TRBJ2-2
abundance: .
d_gene: .
CDR3nt: TGTGCCAGCAGTCGGGGGTCCGGGGAGCTGTTTTTT
CDR3aa: CASSRGSGELFF

v_gene: TRBV10-3
j_gene: TRBJ2-2
abundance: .
d_gene: TRBD1
CDR3nt: TGTGCCATCAGTGAGACGGGACAGAGGAACACCGGGGAGCTGTTTTTT
CDR3aa: CAISETGQRNTGELFF